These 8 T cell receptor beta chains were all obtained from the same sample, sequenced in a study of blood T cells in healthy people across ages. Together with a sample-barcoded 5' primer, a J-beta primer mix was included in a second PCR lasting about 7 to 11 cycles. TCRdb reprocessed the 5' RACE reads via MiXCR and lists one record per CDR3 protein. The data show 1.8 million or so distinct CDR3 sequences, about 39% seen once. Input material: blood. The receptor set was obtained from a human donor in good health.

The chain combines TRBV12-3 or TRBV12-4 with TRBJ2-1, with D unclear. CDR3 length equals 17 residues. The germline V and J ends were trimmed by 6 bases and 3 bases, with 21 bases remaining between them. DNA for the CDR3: TGTGCCAGCAGCCCCAGAGGTGGCGGCGCTGTCTACAATGAGCAGTTCTTC. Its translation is CASSPRGGGAVYNEQFF.

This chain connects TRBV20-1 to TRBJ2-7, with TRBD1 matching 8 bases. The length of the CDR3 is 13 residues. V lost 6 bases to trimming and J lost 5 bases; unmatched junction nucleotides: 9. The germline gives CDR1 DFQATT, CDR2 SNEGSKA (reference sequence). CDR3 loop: CSARQGSTHEQYF. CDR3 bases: TGCAGTGCAAGACAGGGGTCGACCCACGAGCAGTACTTC.

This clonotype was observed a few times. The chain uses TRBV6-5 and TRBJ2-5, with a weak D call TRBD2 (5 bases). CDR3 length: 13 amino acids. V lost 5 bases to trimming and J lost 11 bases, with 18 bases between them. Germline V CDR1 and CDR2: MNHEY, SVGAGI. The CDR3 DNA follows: TGTGCCAGCAGTCAACCCGTCCAGAGGGTGCAGTACTTC. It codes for CASSQPVQRVQYF.

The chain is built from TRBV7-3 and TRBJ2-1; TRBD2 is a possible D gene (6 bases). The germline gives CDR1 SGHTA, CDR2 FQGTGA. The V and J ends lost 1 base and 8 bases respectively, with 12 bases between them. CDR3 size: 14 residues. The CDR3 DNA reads TGTGCCAGCAGCTTAATCGGAGGGGAGGATGAGCAGTTCTTC. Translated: CASSLIGGEDEQFF. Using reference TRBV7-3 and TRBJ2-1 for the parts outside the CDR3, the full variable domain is GAGVSQTPSNKVTEKGKYVELRCDPISGHTALYWYRQSLGQGPEFLIYFQGTGAADDSGLPNDRFFAVRPEGSVSTLKIQRTERGDSAVYLCASSLIGGEDEQFFGPGTRLTVL.

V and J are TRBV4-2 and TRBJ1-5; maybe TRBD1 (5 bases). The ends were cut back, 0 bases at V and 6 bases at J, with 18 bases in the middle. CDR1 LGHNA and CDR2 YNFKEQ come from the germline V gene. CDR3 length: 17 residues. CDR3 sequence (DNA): TGTGCCAGCAGCCAAGATTCGAGCGGGGGGATGAGTCAGCCCCAGCATTTT. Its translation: CASSQDSSGGMSQPQHF.

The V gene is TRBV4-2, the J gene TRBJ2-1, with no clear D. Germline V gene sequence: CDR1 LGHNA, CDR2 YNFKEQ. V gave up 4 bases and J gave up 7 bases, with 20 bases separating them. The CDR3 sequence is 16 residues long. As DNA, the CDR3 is TGTGCCAGCAGCCCAAAGGTTACAGCCCTAGGGAATGAGCAGTTCTTC. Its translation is CASSPKVTALGNEQFF.

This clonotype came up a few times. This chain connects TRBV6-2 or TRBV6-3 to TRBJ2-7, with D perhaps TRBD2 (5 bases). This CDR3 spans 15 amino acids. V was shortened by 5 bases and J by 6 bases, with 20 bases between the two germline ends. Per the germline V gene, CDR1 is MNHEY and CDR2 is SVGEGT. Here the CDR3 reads CASSLPPARGGEQYF. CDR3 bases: TGTGCCAGCAGTCTACCTCCCGCCCGAGGAGGCGAGCAGTACTTC.

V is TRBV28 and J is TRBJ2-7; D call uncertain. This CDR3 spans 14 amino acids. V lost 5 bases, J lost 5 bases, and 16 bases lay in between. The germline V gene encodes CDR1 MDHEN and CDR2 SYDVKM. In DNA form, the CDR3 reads TGTGCCAGCAGTCCACGCCCGGTTTTGGACGAGCAGTACTTC. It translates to CASSPRPVLDEQYF.